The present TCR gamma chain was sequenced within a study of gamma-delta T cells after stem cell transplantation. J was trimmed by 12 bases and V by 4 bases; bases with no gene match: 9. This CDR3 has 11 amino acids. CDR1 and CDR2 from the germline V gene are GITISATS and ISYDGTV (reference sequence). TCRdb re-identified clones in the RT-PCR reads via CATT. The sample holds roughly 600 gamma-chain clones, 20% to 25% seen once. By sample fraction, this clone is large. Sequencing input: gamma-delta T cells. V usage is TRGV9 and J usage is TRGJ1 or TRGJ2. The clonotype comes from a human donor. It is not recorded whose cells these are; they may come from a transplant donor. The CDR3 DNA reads TGTGCCTTGTGGGAAACTTGGGGGAAACTCTTT. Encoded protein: CALWETWGKLF.